This T cell receptor (beta chain) was captured by sequencing in a study of T cells after posttransplantation cyclophosphamide. Regarding the study as a whole: Blood and skin or GI T cell repertoires showed limited TRB overlap. Donor-recipient repertoire similarity was low at 1-2 months, rising over year one.

On the day of bone marrow donation, the related graft donor provided peripheral blood. This CDR3 is built from 16 residues. Trimming at V came to 3 bases and at J to 4 bases, leaving 8 bases not matched to a gene. Germline values: CDR1 GTSNPN, CDR2 SVGIG (reference sequence). Profiled with immunoSEQ multiplex PCR; TCRdb holds only in-frame clones, not every one. The sample lists 13,000 to 15,000 clones, over 60% occurring once. This clone was seen only once. Antigen: not known. The chain employs TRBV30 and TRBJ2-2; 10 nucleotides match TRBD1. The sequenced sample consisted of memory CD4+ T cells sorted from PBMCs. The sequence was obtained from a man aged 50-60 years. CDR3 protein: CAWRRQGASGTGELFF. In DNA, the CDR3 is TGTGCCTGGAGGCGACAGGGGGCCTCGGGCACCGGGGAGCTGTTTTTT.